This T cell receptor beta chain was observed in a study of blood T cell repertoires in COVID-19. The sample holds a few counts of this clone. How the authors handled the data: Amplification from reference gene primers served as the basis for estimated nucleated cell counts. Using immunoSEQ multiplex PCR, the repertoire was profiled, and TCRdb retains in-frame clones only, with some absent. V, J and clone size were drawn from that table, and D and trimming were deduced from the DNA. Counted here are 90,000 to 130,000 clones, about two thirds occurring once; the ten biggest clones make up about 2%. Material: peripheral blood. The receptor was derived from a woman aged 40 to 49 with acute or convalescent COVID-19.

For the CDR3, the DNA is TGTGCCAGCATTCCCGCGGGGACGGAGAACACTGAAGCTTTCTTT. Translation gives CASIPAGTENTEAFF. The chain combines TRBV28 with TRBJ1-1; D perhaps matches TRBD1 (5 bases). V lost 7 bases, J lost 1 base, and 16 bases lay in between. This CDR3 contains 15 residues. Germline V CDR1 and CDR2: MDHEN, SYDVKM. Supplemented by reference TRBV28 and TRBJ1-1, the full variable domain reads DVKVTQSSRYLVKRTGEKVFLECVQDMDHENMFWYRQDPGLGLRLIYFSYDVKMKEKGDIPEGYSVSREKKERFSLILESASTNQTSMYLCASIPAGTENTEAFFGQGTRLTVV.